This T cell receptor (beta chain) emerged from a study of T-cell reconstitution after alpha-beta-depleted transplantation in children (dated by TCRdb to about 2016). Notes on the research overall: Using TCR repertoire profiling, the study followed T-cell immune reconstitution in a quantitative way in children after TCRalphabeta/CD19-depleted allogeneic hematopoietic cell transplantation.

Sample treatment or condition, as interpreted from the label and publication: allogeneic hematopoietic cell transplantation with graft depleted of TCRalphabeta T cells and CD19 B cells. The transplant recipients were children given TCRalphabeta/CD19-depleted allogeneic hematopoietic cell grafts. This clonotype was picked up many times. No antigen is known for it. No base quality information exists; no much larger clone differs at one position. Relative to germline, V is missing 4 bases and J is missing 7 bases, with 9 bases of the junction outside any gene match. The CDR3 covers 16 residues, taking in both the cysteine and the phenylalanine. The sequence is cut down to CDR3 DNA, 48 bases in frame from base 1. From a lookup of the germline V gene, CDR1 and CDR2 are MDHEN and SYDVKM. Library generation was performed with PCR. The reads were generated on an Illumina HiSeq 2500. TCR libraries were prepared with molecular barcoding, using unique molecular identifiers to normalize TCRbeta repertoire quantification. TCRdb trimmed public reads at Q25 via fastp, called clones via MiXCR and kept in-frame beta chains. Under each unique CDR3 protein, matching rows form one entry showing the most common genes and DNA. Across this sample there are about a million distinct CDR3 sequences, with roughly 29% seen only once. Roughly 27% of the sample is in the top ten clones.

Findings and caveats that apply to the study as a whole: In some patients, the high TCRbeta diversity seen at day 60 was put down to recipient T cells and intrathymic progenitors that had survived conditioning. Apparently early alphabetaT-cell count recovery about two months after transplant reportedly relied on only several hundred rapidly expanded clones derived from non-depleted graft cells. Hyperexpanded clone frequencies declined over subsequent months; after one year, T-cell counts and TCRbeta diversity were mostly attributed to newly produced T cells.

The receptor was derived from a boy less than two years old who had a stem cell transplant for SCID, so the T cells may come from the graft donor. The chain couples TRBV28 to TRBJ1-6; 8 central nucleotides agree with TRBD1. The sequencing used PBMCs, mostly from graft donor cells, collected 360 days after TCRalphabeta/CD19-depleted stem cell transplant. The nucleotide sequence reads TGTGCCAGCAGTTCGTTTCAGACAGGGGAAAATTCACCCCTCCACTTT. It encodes CASSSFQTGENSPLHF.